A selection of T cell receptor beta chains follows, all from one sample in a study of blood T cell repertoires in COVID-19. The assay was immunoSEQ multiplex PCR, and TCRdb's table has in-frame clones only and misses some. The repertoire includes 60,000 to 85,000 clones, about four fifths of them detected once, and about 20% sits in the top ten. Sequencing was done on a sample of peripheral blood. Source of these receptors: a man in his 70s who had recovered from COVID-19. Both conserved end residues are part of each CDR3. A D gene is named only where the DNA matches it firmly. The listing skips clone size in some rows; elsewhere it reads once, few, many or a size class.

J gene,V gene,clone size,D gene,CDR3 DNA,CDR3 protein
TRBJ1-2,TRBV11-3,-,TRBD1,TGTGCCAGCAGCTTTGGACAGGGAGACTACACCTTC,CASSFGQGDYTF
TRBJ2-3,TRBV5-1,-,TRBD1,TGCGCCAGCAGCTTGGGGACAGGAATACGCACAGATACGCAGTATTTT,CASSLGTGIRTDTQYF
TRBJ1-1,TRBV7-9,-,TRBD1,TGTGCCAGCCTCCGACAGGGTAACACTGAAGCTTTCTTT,CASLRQGNTEAFF
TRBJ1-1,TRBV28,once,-,TGTGCCAGCAGCCTTAGACAGCGCACTGAAGCTTTCTTT,CASSLRQRTEAFF
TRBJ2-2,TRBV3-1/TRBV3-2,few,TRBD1,TGTGCCAGCAGCCACACAGGGGGCGGAGGGGAGCTGTTTTTT,CASSHTGGGGELFF
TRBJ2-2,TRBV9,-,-,TGTGCCAGCAGCGTAGTTGGGGGGACGAACACCGGGGAGCTGTTTTTT,CASSVVGGTNTGELFF
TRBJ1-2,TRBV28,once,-,TGTGCCAGCAGTCCCGGTGGGGGCGAGAGTGGCTACACCTTC,CASSPGGGESGYTF
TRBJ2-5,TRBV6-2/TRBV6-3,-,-,TGTGCCAGCAGTTACGAGGGCATCCACCAAGAGACCCAGTACTTC,CASSYEGIHQETQYF
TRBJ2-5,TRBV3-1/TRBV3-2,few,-,TGTGCCAGCAGCCCCAGGGGTTATCAAGAGACCCAGTACTTC,CASSPRGYQETQYF
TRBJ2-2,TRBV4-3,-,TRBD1,TGCGCCAGCAGCCGTGCCGGACAGGGCGGGGAGCTGTTTTTT,CASSRAGQGGELFF
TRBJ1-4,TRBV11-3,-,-,TGTGCCAGCAGCTTGGGCGGGGTTAATGAAAAACTGTTTTTT,CASSLGGVNEKLFF
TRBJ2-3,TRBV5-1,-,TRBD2,TGCGCCAGCAGCGGGGGACTAGCGGGAGGGATCCGCACAGATACGCAGTATTTT,CASSGGLAGGIRTDTQYF
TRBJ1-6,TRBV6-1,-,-,TGTGCCAGCAGTGAAGGCAGGGCTGTTGATTCACCCCTCCACTTT,CASSEGRAVDSPLHF
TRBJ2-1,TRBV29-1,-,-,TGCAGCGTTGCGCGCTCCTACAATGAGCAGTTCTTC,CSVARSYNEQFF
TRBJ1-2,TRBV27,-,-,TGTGCCAGCAGTTTATCCGCGGCGGCGTCGTCTCGGGGCTACACCTTC,CASSLSAAASSRGYTF
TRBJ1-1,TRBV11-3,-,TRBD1,TGTGCCAGCAGCTTAGACAGGGGGACTGAAGCTTTCTTT,CASSLDRGTEAFF
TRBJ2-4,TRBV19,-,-,TGTGCCAGTAGTATAGATCGCAGGGCCGCTGTAGGTAGCTTC,CASSIDRRAAVGSF
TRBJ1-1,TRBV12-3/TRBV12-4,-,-,TGTGCCAGCAGACGGGGGTTGGACACTGAAGCTTTCTTT,CASRRGLDTEAFF
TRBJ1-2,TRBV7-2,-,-,TGTGCCAGCAGCCCGGACAGCCGCCTGGGCTACACCTTC,CASSPDSRLGYTF
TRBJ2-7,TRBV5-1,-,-,TGCGCCAGCAGCTTGGCGGGGGGCTCTCCCTACGAGCAGTACTTC,CASSLAGGSPYEQYF
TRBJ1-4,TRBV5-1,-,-,TGCGCCAGCAGCTTGGGGGCCGGGGCAACTAATGAAAAACTGTTTTTT,CASSLGAGATNEKLFF
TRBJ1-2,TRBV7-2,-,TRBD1,TGTGCCAGCAGCTTCGGGACAGGGGGCCCGGCTGGCTACACCTTC,CASSFGTGGPAGYTF
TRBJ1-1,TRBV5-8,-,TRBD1,TGTGCCAGCAGCGGACAGGGATCTATGAACACTGAAGCTTTCTTT,CASSGQGSMNTEAFF
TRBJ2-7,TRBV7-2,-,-,TGTGCCAGCAGCTTAGGATCAGGGGCGTCCTACGAGCAGTACTTC,CASSLGSGASYEQYF
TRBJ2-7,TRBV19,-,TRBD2,TGTGCCAGTAGACCGGGACTAGCGGGAGGCAGTAGAGGCTACGAGCAGTACTTC,CASRPGLAGGSRGYEQYF
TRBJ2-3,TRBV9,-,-,TGTGCCAGCAGCGTAGAAGGAGGCAGGCCCACAGATACGCAGTATTTT,CASSVEGGRPTDTQYF
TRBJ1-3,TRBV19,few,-,TGTGCCAGTAGGGGATTGTCGGGGTCCGGGCACACCATATATTTT,CASRGLSGSGHTIYF
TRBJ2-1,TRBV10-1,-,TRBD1,TGCGCCAGCAGTGGGGACAGGGAATACAATGAGCAGTTCTTC,CASSGDREYNEQFF
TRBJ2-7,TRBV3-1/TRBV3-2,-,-,TGTGCCAGCAGCCAAGATCTGTACGAGCAGTACTTC,CASSQDLYEQYF
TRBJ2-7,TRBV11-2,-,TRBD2,TGTGCCAGCAGCTTTGGGACTAGCGGGTACGAGCAGTACTTC,CASSFGTSGYEQYF
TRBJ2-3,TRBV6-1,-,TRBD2,TGTGCCAGCAGTGTCATAGCGGGAAGGCAGACAGATACGCAGTATTTT,CASSVIAGRQTDTQYF
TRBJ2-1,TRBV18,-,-,TGTGCCAGCTCCGTTGGTGAGTACAATGAGCAGTTCTTC,CASSVGEYNEQFF
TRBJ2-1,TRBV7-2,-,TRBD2,TGTGCCAGCAGCCAAACTAGCGGGAGAAACAATGAGCAGTTCTTC,CASSQTSGRNNEQFF
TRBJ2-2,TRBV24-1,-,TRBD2,TGTGCCACCAGTGATTCCGCAGCGGGGGGTATTAACACCGGGGAGCTGTTTTTT,CATSDSAAGGINTGELFF
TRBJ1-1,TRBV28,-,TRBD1,TGTGCCAGCAGTTTAGACAGGGCGGGTTTCGCTGAAGCTTTCTTT,CASSLDRAGFAEAFF
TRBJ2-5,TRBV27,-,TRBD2,TGTGCCAGCAGCCGCGGGGGAAGCCAAGAGACCCAGTACTTC,CASSRGGSQETQYF
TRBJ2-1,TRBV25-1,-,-,TGTGCCAGCAGTCGTTCAGGCAATGAGCAGTTCTTC,CASSRSGNEQFF
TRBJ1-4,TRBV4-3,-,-,TGCGCCAGCAGCCAAGGTGGGGGCAGTTGGTTGGAAAAACTGTTTTTT,CASSQGGGSWLEKLFF
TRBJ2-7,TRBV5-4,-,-,TGTGCCAGCAGCTCGGGACATAGCTCCTACGAGCAGTACTTC,CASSSGHSSYEQYF
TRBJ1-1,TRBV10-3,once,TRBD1,TGTGCCATCAGTGAAACCACAGGGGCTGAAGCTTTCTTT,CAISETTGAEAFF
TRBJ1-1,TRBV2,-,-,TGTGCCAGCAGTGAGCAGGGCGGCTTGTATGAAGCTTTCTTT,CASSEQGGLYEAFF
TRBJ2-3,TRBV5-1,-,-,TGCGCCAGCAGTCGGCGTCTGAGGGACAACACAGATACGCAGTATTTT,CASSRRLRDNTDTQYF
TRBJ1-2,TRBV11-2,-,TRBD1,TGTGCCAGCAGCTTAGGACAGGGCGACTATGGCTACACCTTC,CASSLGQGDYGYTF
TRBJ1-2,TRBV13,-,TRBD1,TGTGCCAGCAGTCCCGGGACAGACTATGGCTACACCTTC,CASSPGTDYGYTF
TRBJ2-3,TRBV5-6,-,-,TGTGCCAGCAGCGTGGACAGATACACAGATACGCAGTATTTT,CASSVDRYTDTQYF
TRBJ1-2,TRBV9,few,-,TGTGCCAGCAGCGAGGGGATCCGGGACTATGGCTACACCTTC,CASSEGIRDYGYTF